This TCR beta chain was documented in a study of shared clonotypes between healthy human individuals. Study overall: Each donor's CD4 naive and CD4 memory cells filled three plates apiece, CD8 naive two, and CD8 memory one.

Germline CDR1 and CDR2: SQVTM and ANQGSEA. V lost 6 bases, J lost 7 bases, and 12 bases lay in between. The CDR3 contains 12 residues. Overall study results and limits: When compared with the clonotypes that were shared by all four sorted-subset donors, the non-shared clonotypes turned out to have lower generation probabilities. Even with large depth, rarefaction showed that sorted-subset sequencing was incomplete.

Worth noting for this clone: The antigen is unknown.

Profiling relied on immunoSEQ multiplex PCR, and the TCRdb table lists in-frame clones only, not all of them. The sample has 2 million to 2.5 million clones, 92% seen once. Material: naive CD4+ T cells from PBMCs. The subset denotes: CD45RA+ positively selected. The chain has TRBV29-1 and TRBJ1-4, with D uncertain. This clonotype was sampled from a man between 18 and 35 years old in good health. Some clones in this sample may be carry-over from other donors' samples. CDR3 DNA: TGCAGCGTCGCAGAAGCGGGTGAAAAACTGTTTTTT. Protein product: CSVAEAGEKLFF.